This TCR beta chain came from a study of blood T cell repertoires in COVID-19. In the study overall: Acute and convalescent COVID-19 specimens originated in the United States, Italy and Spain.

The CDR3 loop spans 16 amino acids. Germline CDR1 reads MDHEN; CDR2 reads SYDVKM. Trimming removed 1 base from V and 8 bases from J; junction bases left unmatched: 8. Sequenced by immunoSEQ multiplex PCR; TCRdb stores in-frame clones only, minus some. Here the sample spans a few hundred thousand clones, over 80% being singletons. Cohort placement rested on clinical history that participants reported themselves. The sequencing input was PBMCs or T cells enriched from blood (not recorded which). This sequence originates from a woman between 18 and 29 years old who had recovered from COVID-19. V gene TRBV28 combines with J gene TRBJ1-4; 9 bases fit TRBD1. The CDR3 is CASSLSGQGFGEKLFF. The CDR3 nucleotides are TGTGCCAGCAGTTTATCTGGACAGGGGTTTGGAGAAAAACTGTTTTTT.